The 2 T cell receptor beta chains below were found in one sample sequenced in a study of T cells in tuberculosis. TCRdb's table, derived via immunoSEQ multiplex PCR, lists solely in-frame clones and lacks some. This repertoire shows some 60,000 clones, around 81% found once; its top ten account for 10% to 15%. Sorting used thawed, overnight-rested PBMC stained with anti-CD3, a viability dye and GMM-loaded CD1B tetramer. The CD1B tetramers carried C32 glucose monomycolate purified from Rhodococcus equi. The specimen was CD1b-GMM tetramer-negative cells sorted from PBMCs. The origin of the receptors is an adult woman with latent tuberculosis.

This clone was counted a single time. The chain couples TRBV18 to TRBJ1-1; the D gene is possibly TRBD1 (5 bases). The CDR3 loop spans 16 amino acids. V was clipped by 4 bases and J by 3 bases, with 18 bases between them. Germline assignment: CDR1 KGHSH and CDR2 LQKENI. CDR3 nucleotides: TGTGCCAGCTCACGCTACATTGACAGTCACCACACTGAAGCTTTCTTT. Translated: CASSRYIDSHHTEAFF.

This chain joins TRBV27 and TRBJ2-6; 7 bases map to TRBD1. CDR1 and CDR2 (germline): MNHEY, SMNVEV (reference sequence). The CDR3 runs to 15 residues. Trimming removed 11 bases from V and 2 bases from J; junction bases left unmatched: 9. CDR3 residues: CAVKTQGAGANVLTF. The CDR3 DNA reads TGTGCCGTGAAAACGCAGGGGGCTGGGGCCAACGTCCTGACTTTC.